This T cell receptor (beta chain) was observed in a study of blood T cells in healthy people across ages (dated by TCRdb to the mid-2010s). For context, the study as a whole: In model experiments, template switching captured about one uniquely barcoded TCR beta cDNA molecule for every two T cells. Using the same blood draw, the study looked at two additional independent replicas of 1 million unique cDNA reads for two donors, one aged 18 to 30 and the other aged 80 or older. To track age-related changes in TCR beta repertoire diversity, the study relied on deep sequencing normalized with unique cDNA molecular identifiers. Donors of different ages were randomly distributed across sequencing lanes to avoid experimental bias. The donors were split into four age groups: young (average around 17 years), middle-aged (roughly 39), aged (roughly 65) and long-lived (approximately 89). Results the study describes overall, beyond this receptor: There was a strong correlation between observed TCR beta diversity and the percentage of naive T cells measured by flow cytometry. Donor CMV infection status was unknown, potentially confounding age-related changes in expanded clonotypes. Estimates of total diversity based on one million sequenced T cells were regarded as lower bounds and as underestimates. As age increased, observed TCR beta diversity per million T cells dropped in a roughly linear way, and a significant reduction was already evident by age about 40. Conclusive comparison of naive and antigen-experienced compartments was prevented by the profiling of bulk unsorted PBMCs. Compared with the aged group, the long-lived group had more naive CD4+ T cells, fewer expanded clones and increased TCR diversity, a pattern suggesting age selection.

The CDR3 goes from the cysteine to the phenylalanine over 15 residues. Just CDR3 DNA is preserved here, 45 bases in frame from base 1. Library creation used 5' RACE. Sequenced on an Illumina HiSeq 2500. The second PCR ran for roughly 7 to 11 cycles and used a J-beta primer mix along with a sample-barcoded 5' primer. A unique molecular identifier was introduced onto each TCR beta cDNA molecule by a template-switch 5' adaptor carrying 12 random nucleotides. Each sample yielded at least 3 million CDR3-containing paired-end reads. All of the RNA was converted into first-strand cDNA using the Mint cDNA synthesis kit, with a TRBC-specific oligonucleotide serving as the primer. Following uracil-DNA glycosylase treatment, a first 18-cycle PCR with universal primers M1SS and BC2_uni_R was performed on all cDNA. In the paper's pipeline: Each sample was normalized by randomly selecting 1 million high-quality reads, each carrying a distinct molecular identifier. Instead of being binned into consensus sequences, reads that shared molecular identifiers were thrown out. MiTCR, with a Q25 quality threshold and the strictest error-elimination algorithm, was used for CDR3 identification, clonotype clustering and error correction. Lower-bound total TCR beta diversity was estimated with a nonparametric unseen species model using Euler transformation. TCRdb handled the public reads itself, with Q25 trimming in fastp and clone calling in MiXCR, and kept productive beta chains. Entries that share a CDR3 protein sequence are merged under the most common genes and DNA. These V and J calls rely on TCRdb rather than the paper's analysis. Present in this sample are around 1.5 million distinct CDR3 sequences, about 31% of which were seen just once. The biggest ten clones account for around 10% of the sample.

This clonotype was detected a few times. The antigen it binds to is not known. Within one base of it there is no much larger clone, and no base qualities were kept. Donors were 35 to 40 systemically healthy Caucasian individuals from Russia aged roughly 6 to 90 years. Each donor gave about 9.2 milliliters of peripheral blood, drawn into EDTA-treated Vacutainer tubes. Ficoll-Paque density-gradient centrifugation was used to isolate PBMCs, with at least 7 million per sample. Trizol reagent was used to extract total RNA from the PBMCs, yielding at least 6 micrograms per sample. Naive CD45RAhigh/CD27high T cell percentages were measured by flow cytometry on a PBMC aliquot from every donor.

Sequenced material: blood. The chain uses TRBV21-1 and TRBJ1-6; the D segment call TRBD1 is taken from the table without a DNA check. TRBV21-1 is flagged as a pseudogene. This TCR was sampled from a woman aged 25 to 45 in good health. The CDR3 protein: CASSSGGFYNSPLHF. Read as DNA, the sequence is TGTGCCAGCAGCTCAGGGGGATTCTATAATTCACCCCTCCACTTT.